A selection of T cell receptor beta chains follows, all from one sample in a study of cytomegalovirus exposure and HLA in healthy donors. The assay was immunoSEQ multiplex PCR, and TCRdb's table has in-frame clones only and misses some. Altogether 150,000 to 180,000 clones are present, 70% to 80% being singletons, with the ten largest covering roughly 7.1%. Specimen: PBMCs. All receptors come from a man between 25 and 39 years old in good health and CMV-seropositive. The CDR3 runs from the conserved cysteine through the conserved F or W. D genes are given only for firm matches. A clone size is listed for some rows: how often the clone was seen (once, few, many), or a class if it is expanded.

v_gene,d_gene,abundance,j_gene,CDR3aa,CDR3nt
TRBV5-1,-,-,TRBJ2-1,CASSLTLIRGEQFF,TGCGCCAGCAGCTTAACCTTAATTAGGGGTGAGCAGTTCTTC
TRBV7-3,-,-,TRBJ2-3,CASSPTGADTQYF,TGTGCCAGCAGCCCTACGGGGGCAGATACGCAGTATTTT
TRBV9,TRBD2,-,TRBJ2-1,CASSVKTSGRADEQFF,TGTGCCAGCAGTGTGAAAACTAGCGGGAGGGCCGATGAGCAGTTCTTC
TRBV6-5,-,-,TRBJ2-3,CASREWTPSTDTQYF,TGTGCCAGCAGAGAATGGACACCTAGCACAGATACGCAGTATTTT
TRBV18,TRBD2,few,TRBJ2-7,CASSPTSGLSYEQYF,TGTGCCAGCTCTCCCACTAGCGGGCTTTCCTACGAGCAGTACTTC
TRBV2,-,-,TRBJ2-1,CASSEGFYNEQFF,TGTGCCAGCAGTGAGGGCTTCTACAATGAGCAGTTCTTC
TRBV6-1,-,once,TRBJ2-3,CASTLGEPDTQYF,TGTGCCAGCACCCTCGGGGAGCCAGATACGCAGTATTTT
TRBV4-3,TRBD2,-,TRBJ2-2,CASSQRAGGPTGELFF,TGCGCCAGCAGCCAACGGGCGGGGGGGCCAACCGGGGAGCTGTTTTTT
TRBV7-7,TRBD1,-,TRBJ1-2,CASSLTDRTPPYTF,TGTGCCAGCAGCTTAACGGACAGGACCCCGCCCTACACCTTC
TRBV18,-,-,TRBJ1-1,CASSPNRGNEAFF,TGTGCCAGCTCACCAAATCGAGGGAATGAAGCTTTCTTT
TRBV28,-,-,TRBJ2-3,CASSLGQRAATQYF,TGTGCCAGCAGTTTGGGGCAGAGAGCCGCCACGCAGTATTTT
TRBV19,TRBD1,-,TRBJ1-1,CASSLQGTEAFF,TGTGCCAGTAGTTTACAGGGGACTGAAGCTTTCTTT
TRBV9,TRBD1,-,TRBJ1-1,CASSVRDRDTEAFF,TGTGCCAGCAGCGTCCGGGACAGGGACACTGAAGCTTTCTTT
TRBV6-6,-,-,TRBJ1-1,CASSYGGAGDTEAFF,TGTGCCAGCAGTTACGGAGGGGCCGGGGACACTGAAGCTTTCTTT
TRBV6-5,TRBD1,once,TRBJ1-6,CASTEEDRGYSPLHF,TGTGCCAGCACCGAAGAGGACAGGGGATACTCACCCCTCCACTTT
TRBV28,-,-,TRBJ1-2,CASSSTGTYGYTF,TGTGCCAGCAGTTCAACAGGGACCTATGGCTACACCTTC
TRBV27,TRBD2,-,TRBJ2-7,CASSGLAGGPSSHEQYF,TGTGCCAGCTCCGGACTAGCGGGAGGGCCGAGTTCACACGAGCAGTACTTC
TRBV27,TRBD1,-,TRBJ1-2,CASRTTGAGYTF,TGTGCCAGCAGGACGACAGGGGCTGGCTACACCTTC
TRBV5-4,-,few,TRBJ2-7,CASRIVREQYF,TGTGCCAGCAGAATTGTTCGGGAGCAGTACTTC
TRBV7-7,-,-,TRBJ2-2,CASSLDPAGGELFF,TGTGCTAGCAGCTTAGACCCGGCGGGCGGGGAGCTGTTTTTT
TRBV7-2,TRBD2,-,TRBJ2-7,CASSLVGTSGSEQYF,TGTGCCAGCAGCTTAGTAGGGACTAGCGGCAGCGAGCAGTACTTC
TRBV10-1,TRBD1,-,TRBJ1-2,CASSPGGSGGLNYGYTF,TGCGCCAGCAGTCCAGGGGGCTCTGGGGGCTTAAACTATGGCTACACCTTC
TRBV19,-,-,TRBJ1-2,CASSIGGNHGYTF,TGTGCCAGTAGTATAGGAGGGAACCATGGCTACACCTTC
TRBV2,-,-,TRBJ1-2,CASTREVYGYTF,TGTGCCAGCACCAGGGAAGTCTACGGCTACACCTTC
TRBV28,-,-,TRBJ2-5,CASSLVRQETQYF,TGTGCCAGCAGTTTAGTCCGCCAAGAGACCCAGTACTTC
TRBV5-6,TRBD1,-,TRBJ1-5,CASSLGRGQPQHF,TGTGCCAGCAGCTTGGGCAGGGGGCAGCCCCAGCATTTT
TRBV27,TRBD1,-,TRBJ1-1,CASSRGPHTEAFF,TGTGCCAGCAGCAGGGGGCCCCACACTGAAGCTTTCTTT
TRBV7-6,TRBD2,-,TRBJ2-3,CASSSLALSTDTQYF,TGTGCCAGCAGCTCACTAGCGCTCAGCACAGATACGCAGTATTTT
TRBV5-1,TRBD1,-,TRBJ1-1,CASSSGTGKNEAFF,TGCGCCAGCAGCTCCGGGACAGGGAAGAATGAAGCTTTCTTT
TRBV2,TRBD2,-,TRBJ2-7,CASRKRETYEQYF,TGTGCCAGCAGGAAGCGGGAGACCTACGAGCAGTACTTC
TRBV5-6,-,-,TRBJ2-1,CASSSYYNEQFF,TGTGCCAGCAGCTCTTACTACAATGAGCAGTTCTTC
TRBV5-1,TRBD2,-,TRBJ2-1,CASSFASGGSNEQFF,TGCGCCAGCAGCTTCGCTAGCGGGGGCTCCAATGAGCAGTTCTTC
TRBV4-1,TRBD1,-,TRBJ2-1,CASSHPGQAYNEQFF,TGCGCCAGCAGCCATCCGGGACAGGCCTACAATGAGCAGTTCTTC
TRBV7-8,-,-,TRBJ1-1,CASSAYTESTEAFF,TGTGCCAGCAGCGCTTATACGGAGTCCACTGAAGCTTTCTTT
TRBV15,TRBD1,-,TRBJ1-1,CATSAQGGTEAFF,TGTGCCACCAGCGCACAGGGGGGGACTGAAGCTTTCTTT
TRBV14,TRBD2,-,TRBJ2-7,CASSQMAGGAGEQYF,TGTGCCAGCAGCCAAATGGCGGGGGGGGCCGGCGAGCAGTACTTC
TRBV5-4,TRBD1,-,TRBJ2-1,CASSLKQGTVHEQFF,TGTGCCAGCAGCTTGAAACAGGGGACCGTCCATGAGCAGTTCTTC
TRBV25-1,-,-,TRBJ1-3,CASSESRGWHF,TGTGCCAGCAGTGAATCGCGGGGATGGCATTTT
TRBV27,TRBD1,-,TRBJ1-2,CASSLLGTGARANYGYTF,TGTGCCAGCAGTTTATTAGGGACAGGGGCCAGAGCTAACTATGGCTACACCTTC
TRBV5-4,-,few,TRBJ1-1,CASSVGGLQGRAFF,TGTGCCAGCTCCGTGGGGGGGCTCCAAGGGCGAGCTTTCTTT
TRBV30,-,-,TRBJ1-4,CAWAGGAINEKLFF,TGTGCCTGGGCCGGAGGGGCGATTAATGAAAAACTGTTTTTT
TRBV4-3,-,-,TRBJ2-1,CASSPGGSYNEQFF,TGCGCCAGCAGCCCAGGTGGCTCCTACAATGAGCAGTTCTTC
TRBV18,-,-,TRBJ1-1,CASSLPTGTTEAFF,TGTGCCAGCTCACTCCCTACAGGGACCACTGAAGCTTTCTTT
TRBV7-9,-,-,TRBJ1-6,CASSQSGTVHSPLHF,TGTGCCAGCAGCCAATCCGGGACTGTTCATTCACCCCTCCACTTT
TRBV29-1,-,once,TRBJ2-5,CSAWPDERDQETQYF,TGCAGCGCCTGGCCCGATGAGAGGGACCAAGAGACCCAGTACTTC
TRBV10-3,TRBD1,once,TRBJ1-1,CAIGTGGQWNTEAFF,TGTGCCATTGGGACAGGGGGCCAGTGGAACACTGAAGCTTTCTTT
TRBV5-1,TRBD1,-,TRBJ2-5,CASSLPNTGGFETQYF,TGCGCCAGCAGCTTGCCGAACACAGGGGGCTTTGAGACCCAGTACTTC
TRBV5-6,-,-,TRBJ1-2,CASSTASPSYGYTF,TGTGCCAGCAGTACAGCTTCACCTTCTTATGGCTACACCTTC
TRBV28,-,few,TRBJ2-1,CASSGSREYNEQFF,TGTGCCAGCAGCGGGAGCAGGGAATACAATGAGCAGTTCTTC
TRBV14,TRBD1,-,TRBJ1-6,CASSPWTGRSPLHF,TGTGCCAGCAGCCCTTGGACAGGACGGTCACCCCTCCACTTT
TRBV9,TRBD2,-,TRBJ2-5,CASSVSSGRGAQYF,TGTGCCAGCAGCGTTTCCAGCGGGAGAGGAGCCCAGTACTTC
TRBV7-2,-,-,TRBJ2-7,CASSRGRGNEQYF,TGTGCCAGCAGCAGGGGCAGGGGAAACGAGCAGTACTTC
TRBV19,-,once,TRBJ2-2,CASSQSSMSGELFF,TGTGCCAGTAGCCAATCTTCTATGTCCGGGGAGCTGTTTTTT
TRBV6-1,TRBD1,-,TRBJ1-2,CASSEIGGQGIIRYGYTF,TGTGCCAGCAGTGAAATTGGGGGACAGGGTATCATTCGGTATGGCTACACCTTC
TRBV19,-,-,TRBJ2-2,CASTPSESGELFF,TGTGCCAGTACCCCATCGGAGTCCGGGGAGCTGTTTTTT
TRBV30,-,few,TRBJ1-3,CAWGLGTQTIYF,TGTGCCTGGGGTCTCGGGACTCAGACCATATATTTT
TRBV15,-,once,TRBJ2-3,CATSRETVTPKDTQYF,TGTGCCACCAGCAGAGAGACAGTCACCCCTAAGGATACGCAGTATTTT